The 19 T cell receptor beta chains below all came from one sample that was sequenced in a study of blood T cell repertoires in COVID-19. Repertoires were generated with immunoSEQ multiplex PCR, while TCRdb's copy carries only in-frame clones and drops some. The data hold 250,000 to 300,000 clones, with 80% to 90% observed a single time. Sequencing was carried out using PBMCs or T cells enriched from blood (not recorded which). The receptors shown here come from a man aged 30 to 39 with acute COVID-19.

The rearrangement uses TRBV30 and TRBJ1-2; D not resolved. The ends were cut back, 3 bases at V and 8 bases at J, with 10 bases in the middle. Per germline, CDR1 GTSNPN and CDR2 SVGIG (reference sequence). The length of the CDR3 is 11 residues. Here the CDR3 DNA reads TGTGCCTGGAGGGCGGAGGGAGGCTACACCTTC. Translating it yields CAWRAEGGYTF.

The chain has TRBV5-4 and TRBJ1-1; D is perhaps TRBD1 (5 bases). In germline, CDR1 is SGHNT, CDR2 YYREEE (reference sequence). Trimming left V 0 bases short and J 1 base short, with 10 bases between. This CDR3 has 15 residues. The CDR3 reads CASSLGQLGNTEAFF. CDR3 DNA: TGTGCCAGCAGCTTGGGACAGCTAGGGAACACTGAAGCTTTCTTT.

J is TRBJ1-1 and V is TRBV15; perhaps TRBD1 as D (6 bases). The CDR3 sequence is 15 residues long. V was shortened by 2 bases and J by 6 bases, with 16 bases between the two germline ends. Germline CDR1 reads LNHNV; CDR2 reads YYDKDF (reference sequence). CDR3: CATSRPRETGAEAFF. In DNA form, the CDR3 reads TGTGCCACCAGCAGACCAAGGGAGACAGGAGCTGAAGCTTTCTTT.

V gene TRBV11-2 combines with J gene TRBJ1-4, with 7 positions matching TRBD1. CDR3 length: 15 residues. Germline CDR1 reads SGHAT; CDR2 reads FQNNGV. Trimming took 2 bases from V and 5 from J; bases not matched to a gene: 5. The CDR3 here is CASSLLWTGNEKLFF. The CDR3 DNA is TGTGCCAGCAGCTTATTGTGGACAGGCAATGAAAAACTGTTTTTT.

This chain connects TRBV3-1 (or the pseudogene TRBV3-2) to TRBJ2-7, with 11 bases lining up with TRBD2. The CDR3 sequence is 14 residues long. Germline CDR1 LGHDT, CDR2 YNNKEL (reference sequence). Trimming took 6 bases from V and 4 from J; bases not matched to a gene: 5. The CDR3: CASSPTSGGYEQYV. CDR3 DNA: TGTGCCAGCAGTCCTACTAGCGGGGGATACGAGCAGTACGTC.

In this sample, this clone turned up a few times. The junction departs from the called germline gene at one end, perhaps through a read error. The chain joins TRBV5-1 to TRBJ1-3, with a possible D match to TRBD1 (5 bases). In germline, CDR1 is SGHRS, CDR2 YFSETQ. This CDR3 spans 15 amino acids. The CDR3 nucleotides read TGTGCCAGCAGCCTAGGGGCAGCGTCTGGAAACACCATATATTTT. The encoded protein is CASSLGAASGNTIYF.

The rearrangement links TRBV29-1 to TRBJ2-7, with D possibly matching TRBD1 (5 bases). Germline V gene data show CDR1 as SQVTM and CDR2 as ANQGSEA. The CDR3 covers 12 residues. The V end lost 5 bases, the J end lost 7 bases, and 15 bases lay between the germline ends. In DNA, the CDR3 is TGCAGCGTTCAAACAGGACCCCTGGAGCAGTACGTC. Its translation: CSVQTGPLEQYV.

DNA of the CDR3: TGCGCCAGCAGCCGGACAGGGTCTTACACTGAAGCTTTCTTT. Amino acids: CASSRTGSYTEAFF. V usage is TRBV4-3 and J usage is TRBJ1-1; 8 bases fit TRBD1. V shed 4 bases, J shed 3 bases, and the junction held 4 bases outside the gene matches. The V gene's germline CDR1 is LGHNA and CDR2 YSLEER. This CDR3 has 14 amino acids.

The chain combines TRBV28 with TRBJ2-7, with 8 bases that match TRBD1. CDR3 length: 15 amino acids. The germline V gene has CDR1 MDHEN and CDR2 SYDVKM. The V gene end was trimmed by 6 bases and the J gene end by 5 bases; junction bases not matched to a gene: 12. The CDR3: CASSSAGTGTHEQYV. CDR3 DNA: TGTGCCAGCAGCTCGGCCGGGACAGGCACTCACGAGCAGTACGTC.

Here the CDR3 DNA reads TGTGCCAGCAGTTTGACAGGGACGGGCTCCTACGAGCAGTACGTC. Translated, it gives CASSLTGTGSYEQYV. The rearrangement uses TRBV6-6 and TRBJ2-7; 7 bases align to TRBD1. The CDR3 totals 15 residues. Germline loops: CDR1 MNHNY, CDR2 SVGAGI (reference sequence). The trim removed 4 bases at V and 0 bases at J, leaving 6 bases unmatched.

This CDR3 is CASSSAGGNEAFF. DNA of the CDR3: TGTGCCAGCAGCTCAGCGGGGGGAAATGAAGCTTTCTTT. V usage is TRBV2 and J usage is TRBJ1-1, with a possible D match to TRBD1 (5 bases). Per the germline V gene, CDR1 is SNHLY and CDR2 is FYNNEI. Trimming stripped 6 bases from V and 7 bases from J, with 15 bases between. The CDR3 has 13 amino acids.

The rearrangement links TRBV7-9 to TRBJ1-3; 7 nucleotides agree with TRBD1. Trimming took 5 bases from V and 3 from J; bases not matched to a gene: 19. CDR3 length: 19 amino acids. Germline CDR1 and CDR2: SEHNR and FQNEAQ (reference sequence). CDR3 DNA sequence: TGTGCCAGCAGCGGAGGGACAGATAAAAAGGTTAACATTGGAAACACCATATATTTT. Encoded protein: CASSGGTDKKVNIGNTIYF.

This CDR3 reads CASSLPDSNYGYTF. For the CDR3, the DNA is TGTGCCAGCTCACTTCCCGACAGTAACTATGGCTACACCTTC. V usage is TRBV18 and J usage is TRBJ1-2; the D gene is possibly TRBD1 (5 bases). Trimming left V 4 bases short and J 1 base short, with 10 bases between. Germline V CDR1 and CDR2: KGHSH, LQKENI. This CDR3 has 14 amino acids.

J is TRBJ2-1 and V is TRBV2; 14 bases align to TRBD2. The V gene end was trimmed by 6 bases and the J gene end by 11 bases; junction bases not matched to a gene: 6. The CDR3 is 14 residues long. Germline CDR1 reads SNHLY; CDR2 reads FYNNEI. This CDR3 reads CASRGGLAGDQQFF. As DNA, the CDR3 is TGTGCCAGCAGGGGGGGACTAGCGGGAGATCAGCAGTTCTTC.

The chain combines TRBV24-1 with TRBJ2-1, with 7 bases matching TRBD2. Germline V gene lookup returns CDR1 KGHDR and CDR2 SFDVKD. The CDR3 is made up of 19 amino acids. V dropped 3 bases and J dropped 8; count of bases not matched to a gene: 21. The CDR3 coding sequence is TGTGCCACCAGTGATCCGCAAGGTGGGGGGGTGTATGGGATGGATGAGCAGTTCTTC. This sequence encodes CATSDPQGGGVYGMDEQFF.

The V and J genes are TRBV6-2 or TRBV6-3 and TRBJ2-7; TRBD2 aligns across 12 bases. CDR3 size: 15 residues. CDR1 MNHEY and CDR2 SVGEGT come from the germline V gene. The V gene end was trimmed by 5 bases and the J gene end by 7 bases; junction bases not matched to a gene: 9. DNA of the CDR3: TGTGCCAGCAGTACTCTAGCGGGGGGGCCTCGAGAGCAGTACGTC. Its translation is CASSTLAGGPREQYV.

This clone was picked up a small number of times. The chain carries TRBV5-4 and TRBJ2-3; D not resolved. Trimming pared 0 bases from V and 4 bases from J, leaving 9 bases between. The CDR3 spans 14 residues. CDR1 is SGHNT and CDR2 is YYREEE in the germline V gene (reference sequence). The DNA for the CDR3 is TGTGCCAGCAGCTTGGTGCATCGGGCAGATACGCAGTATTTT. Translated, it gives CASSLVHRADTQYF. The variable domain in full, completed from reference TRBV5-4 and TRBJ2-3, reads ETGVTQSPTHLIKTRGQQVTLRCSSQSGHNTVSWYQQALGQGPQFIFQYYREEENGRGNFPPRFSGLQFPNYSSELNVNALELDDSALYLCASSLVHRADTQYFGPGTRLTVL.

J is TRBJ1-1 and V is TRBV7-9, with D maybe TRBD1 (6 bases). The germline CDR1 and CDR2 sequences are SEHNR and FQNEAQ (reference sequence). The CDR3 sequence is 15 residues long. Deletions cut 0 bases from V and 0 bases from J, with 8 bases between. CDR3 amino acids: CASSLADRLNTEAFF. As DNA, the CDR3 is TGTGCCAGCAGCTTAGCGGACAGACTGAACACTGAAGCTTTCTTT.

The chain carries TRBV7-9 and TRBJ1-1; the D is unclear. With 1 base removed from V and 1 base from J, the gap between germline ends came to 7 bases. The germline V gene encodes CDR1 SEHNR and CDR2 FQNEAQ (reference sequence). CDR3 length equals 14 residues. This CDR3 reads CASSLDGGNTEAFF. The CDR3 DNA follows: TGTGCCAGCAGCTTAGATGGAGGGAACACTGAAGCTTTCTTT.